The sequence of this TCR beta chain was determined in a study of long-term antiretroviral therapy in people with HIV. Details on this clone: Its antigen is unknown.

Trimming took 0 bases from V and 1 from J; bases not matched to a gene: 7. CDR1 and CDR2 (germline): SGHRS, YFSETQ. The CDR3 extends over 17 amino acids. They ran version v3.0 of the immunoSEQ assay at survey level. The table came from immunoSEQ multiplex PCR; TCRdb's copy has only in-frame clones and leaves some out. The table lists some 13,000 clones, over 75% of them singletons. Study-level points and caveats: On ART adherence, viral resistance or therapy changes, no data were available. Collection spanned 2004 to 2017; ART regimens may be less effective than current ones. Transplant-donor-level diversity was not reached after ART, though diversity increased.

The receptor was isolated from a woman aged 18 to 35 with HIV. This specimen consisted of unsorted PBMCs, obtained 1.3 years after starting antiretroviral therapy. This chain uses TRBV5-1 with TRBJ2-1; 7 bases align to TRBD2. The CDR3 sequence is CASSLGASGPSYNEQFF. CDR3 DNA sequence: TGCGCCAGCAGCTTGGGGGCTAGCGGACCTTCCTACAATGAGCAGTTCTTC. The entire variable domain, with the rest obtained from reference TRBV5-1 and TRBJ2-1, is as follows: KAGVTQTPRYLIKTRGQQVTLSCSPISGHRSVSWYQQTPGQGLQFLFEYFSETQRNKGNFPGRFSGRQFSNSRSEMNVSTLELGDSALYLCASSLGASGPSYNEQFFGPGTRLTVL.